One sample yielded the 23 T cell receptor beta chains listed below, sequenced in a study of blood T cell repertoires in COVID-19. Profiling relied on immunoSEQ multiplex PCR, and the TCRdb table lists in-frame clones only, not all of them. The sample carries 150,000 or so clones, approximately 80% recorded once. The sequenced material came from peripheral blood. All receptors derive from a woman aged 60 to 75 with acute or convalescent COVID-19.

The CDR3 coding sequence is TGTGCCACCAGTGATCCCCTGACAGGGTACACAGATACGCAGTATTTT. This gives the protein CATSDPLTGYTDTQYF. V gene TRBV24-1 combines with J gene TRBJ2-3; 7 nucleotides line up with TRBD1. CDR3 size: 16 residues. Germline assignment: CDR1 KGHDR and CDR2 SFDVKD. The trim removed 3 bases at V and 2 bases at J, leaving 7 bases unmatched.

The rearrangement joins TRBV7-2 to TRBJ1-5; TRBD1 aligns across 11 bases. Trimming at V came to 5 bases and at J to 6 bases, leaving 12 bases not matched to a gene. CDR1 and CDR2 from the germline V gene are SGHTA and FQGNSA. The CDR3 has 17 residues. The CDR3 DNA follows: TGTGCCAGCAGCCCCACCCCGGACAGGGGGCTTGGTCAGCCCCAGCATTTT. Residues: CASSPTPDRGLGQPQHF. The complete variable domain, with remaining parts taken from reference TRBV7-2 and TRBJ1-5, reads GAGVSQSPSNKVTEKGKDVELRCDPISGHTALYWYRQSLGQGLEFLIYFQGNSAPDKSGLPSDRFSAERTGGSVSTLTIQRTQQEDSAVYLCASSPTPDRGLGQPQHFGDGTRLSIL.

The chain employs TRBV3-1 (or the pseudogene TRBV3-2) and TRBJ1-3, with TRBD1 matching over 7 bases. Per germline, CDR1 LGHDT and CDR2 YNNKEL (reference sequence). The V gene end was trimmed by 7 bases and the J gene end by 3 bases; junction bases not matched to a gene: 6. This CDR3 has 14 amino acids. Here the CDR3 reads CASTPGGFGNTIYF. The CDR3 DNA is TGTGCCAGCACGCCAGGGGGTTTTGGAAACACCATATATTTT.

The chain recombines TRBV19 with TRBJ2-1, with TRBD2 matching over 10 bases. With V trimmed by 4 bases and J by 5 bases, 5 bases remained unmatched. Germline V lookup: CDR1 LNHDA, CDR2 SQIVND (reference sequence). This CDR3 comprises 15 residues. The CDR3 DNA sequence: TGTGCCAGTAGTAGGAGGACTAGCGGCGACAATGAGCAGTTCTTC. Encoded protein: CASSRRTSGDNEQFF.

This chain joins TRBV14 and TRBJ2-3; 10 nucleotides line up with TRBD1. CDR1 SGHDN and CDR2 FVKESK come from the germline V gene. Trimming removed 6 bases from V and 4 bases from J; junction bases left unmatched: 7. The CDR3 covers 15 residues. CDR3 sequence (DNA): TGTGCCAGCAGACCCGACAGGGGGCCGGCAGATACGCAGTATTTT. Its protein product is CASRPDRGPADTQYF.

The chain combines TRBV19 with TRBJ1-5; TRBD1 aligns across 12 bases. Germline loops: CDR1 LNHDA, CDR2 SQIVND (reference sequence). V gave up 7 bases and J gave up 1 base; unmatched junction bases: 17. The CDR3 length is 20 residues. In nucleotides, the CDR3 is TGTGCCAGTAAGACTCTTCCGGGACAGGGGGCGAGAGTAAGCAATCAGCCCCAGCATTTT. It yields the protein CASKTLPGQGARVSNQPQHF.

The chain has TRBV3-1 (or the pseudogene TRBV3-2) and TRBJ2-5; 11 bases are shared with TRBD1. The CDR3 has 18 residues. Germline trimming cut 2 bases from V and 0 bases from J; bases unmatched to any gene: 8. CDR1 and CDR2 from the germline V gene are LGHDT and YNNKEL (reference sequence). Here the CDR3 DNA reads TGTGCCAGCAGCCAAAGAGGGACAGGGGGAAGAAACCAAGAGACCCAGTACTTC. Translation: CASSQRGTGGRNQETQYF.

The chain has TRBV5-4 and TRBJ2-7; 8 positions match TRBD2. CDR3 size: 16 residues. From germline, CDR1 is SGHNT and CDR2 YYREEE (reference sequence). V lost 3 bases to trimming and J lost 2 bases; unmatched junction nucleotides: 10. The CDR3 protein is CASSSGAGGPPYEQYF. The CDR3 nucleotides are TGTGCCAGCAGCTCCGGGGCGGGGGGTCCTCCCTACGAGCAGTACTTC.

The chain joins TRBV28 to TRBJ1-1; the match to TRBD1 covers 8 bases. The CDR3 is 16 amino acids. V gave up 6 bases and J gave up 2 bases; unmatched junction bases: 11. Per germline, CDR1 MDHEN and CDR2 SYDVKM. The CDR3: CASSQFLTGDNTEAFF. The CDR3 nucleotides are TGTGCCAGCAGCCAATTTTTGACAGGGGATAACACTGAAGCTTTCTTT.

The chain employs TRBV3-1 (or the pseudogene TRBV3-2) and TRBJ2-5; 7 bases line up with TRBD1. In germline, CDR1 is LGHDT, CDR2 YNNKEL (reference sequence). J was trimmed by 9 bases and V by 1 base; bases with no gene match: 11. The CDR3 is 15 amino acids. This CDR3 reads CASSQAGQPGVAQYF. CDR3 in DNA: TGTGCCAGCAGCCAAGCGGGACAGCCAGGAGTGGCCCAGTACTTC.

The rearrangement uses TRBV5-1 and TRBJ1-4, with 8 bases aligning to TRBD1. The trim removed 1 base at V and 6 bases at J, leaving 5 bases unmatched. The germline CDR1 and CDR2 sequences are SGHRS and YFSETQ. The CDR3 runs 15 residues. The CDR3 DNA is TGCGCCAGCAGCTTGACCAGGGGGCGGGATGAAAAACTGTTTTTT. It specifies CASSLTRGRDEKLFF.

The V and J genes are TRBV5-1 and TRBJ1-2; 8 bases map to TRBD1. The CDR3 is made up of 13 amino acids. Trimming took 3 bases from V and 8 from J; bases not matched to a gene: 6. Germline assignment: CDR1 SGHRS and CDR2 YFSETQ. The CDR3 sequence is CASSWTGPGGYTF. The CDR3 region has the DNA TGCGCCAGCAGCTGGACAGGGCCGGGGGGCTACACCTTC. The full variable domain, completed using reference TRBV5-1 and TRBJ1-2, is KAGVTQTPRYLIKTRGQQVTLSCSPISGHRSVSWYQQTPGQGLQFLFEYFSETQRNKGNFPGRFSGRQFSNSRSEMNVSTLELGDSALYLCASSWTGPGGYTFGSGTRLTVV.

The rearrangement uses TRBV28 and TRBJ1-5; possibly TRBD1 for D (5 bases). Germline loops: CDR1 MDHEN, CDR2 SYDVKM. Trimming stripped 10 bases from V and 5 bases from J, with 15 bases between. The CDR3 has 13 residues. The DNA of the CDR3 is TGTGCCACCCAGGCAGGGTATGATCAGCCCCAGCATTTT. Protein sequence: CATQAGYDQPQHF.

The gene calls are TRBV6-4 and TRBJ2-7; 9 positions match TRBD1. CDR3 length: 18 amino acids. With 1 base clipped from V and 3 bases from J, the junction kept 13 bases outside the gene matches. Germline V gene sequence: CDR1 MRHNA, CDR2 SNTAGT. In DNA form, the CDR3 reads TGTGCCAGCAGTGACTTCGGATTGGCCGGGACAGGGATCTACGAGCAGTACTTC. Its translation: CASSDFGLAGTGIYEQYF.

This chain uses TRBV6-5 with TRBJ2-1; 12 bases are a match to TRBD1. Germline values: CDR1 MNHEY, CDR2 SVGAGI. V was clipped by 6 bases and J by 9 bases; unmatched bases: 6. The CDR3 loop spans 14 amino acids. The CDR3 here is CASRGRDRGREQFF. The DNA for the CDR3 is TGTGCCAGCAGAGGCCGGGACAGGGGGCGTGAGCAGTTCTTC.

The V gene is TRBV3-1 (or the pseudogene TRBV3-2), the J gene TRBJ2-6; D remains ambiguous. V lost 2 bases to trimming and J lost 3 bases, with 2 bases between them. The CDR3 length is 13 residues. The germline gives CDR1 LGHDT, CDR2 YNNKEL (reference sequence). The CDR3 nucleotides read TGTGCCAGCAGCCAACGTGGGGCCAACGTCCTGACTTTC. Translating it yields CASSQRGANVLTF.

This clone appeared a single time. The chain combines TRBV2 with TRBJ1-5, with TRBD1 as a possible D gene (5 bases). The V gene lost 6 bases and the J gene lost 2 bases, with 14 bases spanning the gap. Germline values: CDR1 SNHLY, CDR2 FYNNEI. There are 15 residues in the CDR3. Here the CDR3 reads CASSDGTKGNQPQHF. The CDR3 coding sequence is TGTGCCAGCAGCGACGGGACTAAGGGCAATCAGCCCCAGCATTTT.

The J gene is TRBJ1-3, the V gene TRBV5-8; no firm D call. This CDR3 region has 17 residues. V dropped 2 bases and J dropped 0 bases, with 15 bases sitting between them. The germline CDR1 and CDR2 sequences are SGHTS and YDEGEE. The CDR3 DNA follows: TGTGCCAGCAGCTTATACAGCGGGCAGTACTCTGGAAACACCATATATTTT. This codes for CASSLYSGQYSGNTIYF.

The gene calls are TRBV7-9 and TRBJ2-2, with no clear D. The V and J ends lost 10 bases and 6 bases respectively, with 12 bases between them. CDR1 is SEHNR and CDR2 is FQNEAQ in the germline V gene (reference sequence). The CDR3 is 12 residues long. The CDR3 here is CAIQSLAGELFF. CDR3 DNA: TGTGCCATCCAAAGCCTTGCCGGGGAGCTGTTTTTT.

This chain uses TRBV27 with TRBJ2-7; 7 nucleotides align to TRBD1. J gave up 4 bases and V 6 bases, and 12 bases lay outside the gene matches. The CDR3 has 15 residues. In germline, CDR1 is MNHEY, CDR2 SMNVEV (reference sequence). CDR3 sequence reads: CASSPVRGLTYEQYF. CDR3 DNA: TGTGCCAGCAGCCCCGTGAGGGGGCTTACGTACGAGCAGTACTTC.

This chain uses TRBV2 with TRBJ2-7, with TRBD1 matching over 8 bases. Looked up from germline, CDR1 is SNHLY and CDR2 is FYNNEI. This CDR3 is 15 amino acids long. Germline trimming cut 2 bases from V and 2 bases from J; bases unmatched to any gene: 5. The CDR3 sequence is CASSEQQGAPYEQYF. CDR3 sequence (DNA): TGTGCCAGCAGTGAACAGCAGGGGGCTCCCTACGAGCAGTACTTC.

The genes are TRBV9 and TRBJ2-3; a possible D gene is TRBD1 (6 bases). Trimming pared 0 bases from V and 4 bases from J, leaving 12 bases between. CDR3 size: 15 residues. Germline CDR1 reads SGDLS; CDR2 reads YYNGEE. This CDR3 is CASSVGVQGADTQYF. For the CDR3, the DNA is TGTGCCAGCAGCGTAGGAGTACAGGGCGCAGATACGCAGTATTTT.

The CDR3: CASSQIPVYGYTF. The CDR3 coding sequence is TGTGCCAGCAGCCAAATACCAGTTTATGGCTACACCTTC. V is TRBV3-1 (or the pseudogene TRBV3-2) and J is TRBJ1-2, with D unresolved. Germline CDR1 reads LGHDT; CDR2 reads YNNKEL (reference sequence). This CDR3 region has 13 residues. V lost 2 bases to trimming and J lost 5 bases, with 9 bases between them.